These T cell receptor beta chains were read from a single sample in a study of blood T cell repertoires in COVID-19. TCRdb keeps only in-frame clones here, not all; method: immunoSEQ multiplex PCR. In the table there are under 300,000 clones, roughly 83% of which are singletons. Specimen: peripheral blood. Every receptor here comes from a human donor with COVID-19, enrolled during active disease. The donor label of this sample is uncertain. The CDR3 runs from the conserved cysteine through the conserved F or W. D genes are given only for firm matches. Size is omitted from some rows. Given values are once, few, many or a class for expanded clones.

D: NA; J: TRBJ2-1; V: TRBV11-3; size: NA; DNA: TGTGCCAGCAGCTTAGCAGGATTAGCGACCAATGAGCAGTTCTTC; CDR3: CASSLAGLATNEQFF
D: TRBD1; J: TRBJ2-1; V: TRBV7-8; size: once; DNA: TGTGCCAGCAGCTTACCGGGACAGCACACAACCACCCCAAAAACAAATGAGCAGTTCTTC; CDR3: CASSLPGQHTTTPKTNEQFF
D: NA; J: TRBJ1-5; V: TRBV6-5; size: NA; DNA: TGTGCCAGCAGTAACAGGAATCAGCCCCAGCATTTT; CDR3: CASSNRNQPQHF
D: NA; J: TRBJ2-3; V: TRBV28; size: few; DNA: TGTGCCAGCAGTCTCCCTTCGCGGGATACGCAGTATTTT; CDR3: CASSLPSRDTQYF
D: TRBD1; J: TRBJ1-4; V: TRBV19; size: once; DNA: TGTGCCACCGCGTCCGGGACAGGGGTCTATGAAAAACTGTTTTTT; CDR3: CATASGTGVYEKLFF
D: NA; J: TRBJ2-7; V: TRBV30; size: NA; DNA: TGTGCCTGGAGTATTTGGGGCAGCCTAGCCTACGAGCAGTACTTC; CDR3: CAWSIWGSLAYEQYF
D: NA; J: TRBJ2-1; V: TRBV19; size: NA; DNA: TGTGCCAGTAGTATCCGCTGGGGGGTGGGACGGTACAATGAGCAGTTCTTC; CDR3: CASSIRWGVGRYNEQFF
D: TRBD2; J: TRBJ2-5; V: TRBV9; size: NA; DNA: TGTGCCAGCAGCGTAGGCGGGCTAGCGGGAGGGCGCCAAGAGACCCAGTACTTC; CDR3: CASSVGGLAGGRQETQYF
D: TRBD1; J: TRBJ2-7; V: TRBV27; size: NA; DNA: TGTGCCAGCGGGACAGGGGTCCTATACGAGCAGTACTTC; CDR3: CASGTGVLYEQYF
D: NA; J: TRBJ1-5; V: TRBV27; size: once; DNA: TGTGCCAGCAGTTTCCAAAGCAATCAGCCCCAGCATTTT; CDR3: CASSFQSNQPQHF
D: NA; J: TRBJ2-5; V: TRBV19; size: NA; DNA: TGTGCCAGTAGCAACCTAATGTCGGGTCAAGAGACCCAGTACTTC; CDR3: CASSNLMSGQETQYF
D: NA; J: TRBJ1-3; V: TRBV18; size: few; DNA: TGTGCCAGCTCACCACAAACCCCGGGACAAACTGGAAACACCATATATTTT; CDR3: CASSPQTPGQTGNTIYF
D: TRBD2; J: TRBJ2-7; V: TRBV5-1; size: NA; DNA: TGCGCCAGCAGCTGGACTAGCGGCTACGAGCAGTACTTC; CDR3: CASSWTSGYEQYF
D: NA; J: TRBJ1-4; V: TRBV4-1; size: NA; DNA: TGCGCCAGCAGCCAAGAACCAGGAATGAATGAAAAACTGTTTTTT; CDR3: CASSQEPGMNEKLFF
D: TRBD1; J: TRBJ1-2; V: TRBV7-6; size: NA; DNA: TGTGCCAGCAGCTTAAACGACAGGGGCTATGGCTACACCTTC; CDR3: CASSLNDRGYGYTF
D: NA; J: TRBJ1-2; V: TRBV5-1; size: once; DNA: TGCGCCAGCAGCTTGGTGGCAGGGACTAACTATGGCTACACCTTC; CDR3: CASSLVAGTNYGYTF
D: TRBD1; J: TRBJ2-7; V: TRBV6-2/TRBV6-3; size: NA; DNA: TGTGCCAGCAGCCCAGCCGCCGGGACAGGGGCCGAGCAGTACTTC; CDR3: CASSPAAGTGAEQYF
D: NA; J: TRBJ1-4; V: TRBV19; size: NA; DNA: TGTGCCAGTAGTTCCCTACAGGGAACTAATGAAAAACTGTTTTTT; CDR3: CASSSLQGTNEKLFF
D: NA; J: TRBJ2-2; V: TRBV7-9; size: NA; DNA: TGTGCCAGCAGCTTAGTCTCGGTTAACACCGGGGAGCTGTTTTTT; CDR3: CASSLVSVNTGELFF
D: TRBD1; J: TRBJ1-5; V: TRBV12-3/TRBV12-4; size: NA; DNA: TGTGCCAGCATAGGACAGGGACATCAGCCCCAGCATTTT; CDR3: CASIGQGHQPQHF
D: NA; J: TRBJ2-1; V: TRBV3-1/TRBV3-2; size: NA; DNA: TGTGCCAGCAGCCAAGTTTCTCTAAGAGCGGGTAGAAATGAGCAGTTCTTC; CDR3: CASSQVSLRAGRNEQFF
D: TRBD1; J: TRBJ2-7; V: TRBV5-6; size: NA; DNA: TGTGCCAGCAGCTTTTCTCCGGGACAGGGCTACGAGCAGTACTTC; CDR3: CASSFSPGQGYEQYF
D: TRBD1; J: TRBJ1-5; V: TRBV6-1; size: NA; DNA: TGTGCCAGCAGTGAAGGACAGGGGTTCCAGCCCCAGCATTTT; CDR3: CASSEGQGFQPQHF
D: NA; J: TRBJ1-5; V: TRBV19; size: many; DNA: TGTGCCAGTAGTATAGGTCAGAGCAATCAGCCCCAGCATTTT; CDR3: CASSIGQSNQPQHF
D: NA; J: TRBJ1-4; V: TRBV2; size: NA; DNA: TGTGCCAGCAGTGTTCGGCAGGGTGCGGCTAATGAAAAACTGTTTTTT; CDR3: CASSVRQGAANEKLFF
D: NA; J: TRBJ1-4; V: TRBV19; size: NA; DNA: TGTGCCAGTAGAGACAGGACGTTTGAGGAAAAACTGTTTTTT; CDR3: CASRDRTFEEKLFF
D: NA; J: TRBJ2-7; V: TRBV9; size: few; DNA: TGTGCCAGCAGCGTAGACGTTGACGGCCTAGGACGGGACTACGAGCAGTACTTC; CDR3: CASSVDVDGLGRDYEQYF
D: TRBD2; J: TRBJ2-1; V: TRBV19; size: NA; DNA: TGTGCCAGTAGTATTAGGGGGGGGACTAGCGGGATTAATGAGCAGTTCTTC; CDR3: CASSIRGGTSGINEQFF
D: NA; J: TRBJ1-5; V: TRBV19; size: NA; DNA: TGTGCCAGTCTTGGCAGGGGAAGTGGTCGGGACAATCAGCCCCAGCATTTT; CDR3: CASLGRGSGRDNQPQHF
D: NA; J: TRBJ2-3; V: TRBV5-8; size: NA; DNA: TGTGCCAGCAGCTTGGAGGGGCCCCGGCATACGCAGTATTTT; CDR3: CASSLEGPRHTQYF
D: TRBD2; J: TRBJ2-3; V: TRBV6-4; size: NA; DNA: TGTGCCAGCAGTCCGACTAGCGGGAGCCCAGATACGCAGTATTTT; CDR3: CASSPTSGSPDTQYF